The 20 T cell receptor beta chains below all came from one sample that was sequenced in a study of T-cell memory formation after mild COVID-19. TCRdb recomputed calls from the 5' RACE reads with MiXCR, one row per CDR3 protein. The table lists a few hundred thousand distinct CDR3 sequences, approximately 10% of them singletons. The specimen sequenced was PBMCs or a T cell subset sorted from them (not recorded which). These receptors all stem from a man between 18 and 35 years old who had mild COVID-19 (a few samples of this study predate the infection). Cell type and time point are not known.

V usage is TRBV7-2 and J usage is TRBJ1-1; D is ambiguous. Germline CDR1 reads SGHTA; CDR2 reads FQGNSA. The CDR3 spans 13 residues. V was clipped by 6 bases and J by 1 base, with 9 bases between them. The CDR3 spells CASRRKGNTEAFF. The CDR3 DNA follows: TGTGCCAGCAGAAGAAAGGGGAACACTGAAGCTTTCTTT.

This clonotype appeared a few times. The rearrangement joins TRBV20-1 to TRBJ2-4; no firm D call. CDR1 and CDR2 from the germline V gene are DFQATT and SNEGSKA (reference sequence). Trimming removed 2 bases from V and 8 bases from J, with 10 bases in between. This CDR3 spans 12 amino acids. The CDR3, as DNA: TGCAGTGCTAGAAGGTCAGAACACATTCAGTACTTC. Amino acids: CSARRSEHIQYF.

The genes are TRBV10-3 and TRBJ1-4; D gene uncertain. The CDR3 contains 14 residues. CDR1 and CDR2 from the germline V gene are ENHRY and SYGVKD. Trimming stripped 7 bases from V and 8 bases from J, with 17 bases between. CDR3 in amino acids: CAITSSPQEEKLFF. In DNA, the CDR3 is TGTGCCATCACCTCCTCCCCCCAGGAGGAAAAACTGTTTTTT.

This clonotype was seen only a few times. The V gene is TRBV6-5, the J gene TRBJ1-4; possibly TRBD1 for D (5 bases). The V gene lost 8 bases and the J gene lost 7 bases, with 17 bases spanning the gap. The germline gives CDR1 MNHEY, CDR2 SVGAGI. The CDR3 covers 14 residues. CDR3 in amino acids: CASGLTGGGEKLFF. In nucleotides, the CDR3 is TGTGCCAGCGGGTTAACAGGAGGTGGTGAAAAACTGTTTTTT.

There are a few counts of this clonotype. The J gene is TRBJ2-1, the V gene TRBV7-9, with D tentatively TRBD2 (7 bases). The CDR3 consists of 16 residues. Germline CDR1 reads SEHNR; CDR2 reads FQNEAQ (reference sequence). With 1 base removed from V and 2 bases from J, the gap between germline ends came to 12 bases. The CDR3 reads CASSLGGGGTYNEQFF. The CDR3 DNA sequence: TGTGCCAGCAGCTTAGGAGGGGGGGGAACCTACAATGAGCAGTTCTTC.

The rearrangement links TRBV18 to TRBJ1-6; TRBD1 is a possible D gene (6 bases). Germline V CDR1 and CDR2: KGHSH, LQKENI. V gave up 3 bases and J gave up 10 bases, with 16 bases separating them. The CDR3 runs 15 residues. The DNA of the CDR3 is TGTGCCAGCTCACCTGGTTTACAGGGAACATCACCCCTCCACTTT. It specifies CASSPGLQGTSPLHF.

This clonotype was recorded at least ten times. Here the CDR3 DNA reads TGCGCCAGCAGCTTGGATGGGGCCGGGGAGCTGTTTTTT. Its translation: CASSLDGAGELFF. The V and J genes are TRBV5-1 and TRBJ2-2; D call uncertain. The CDR3 is 13 residues long. Germline values: CDR1 SGHRS, CDR2 YFSETQ. With 0 bases removed from V and 6 bases from J, the gap between germline ends came to 6 bases.

In this sample, this clonotype turned up a few times. The chain has TRBV18 and TRBJ1-2, with TRBD1 matching 7 bases. The CDR3 extends over 17 amino acids. Germline V CDR1 and CDR2: KGHSH, LQKENI. The V segment lost 4 bases and the J segment 2 bases; nucleotides outside the gene matches: 13. Here the CDR3 reads CASSQASGQPPNYGYTF. CDR3 in DNA: TGTGCCAGCTCACAGGCTTCGGGACAGCCTCCCAACTATGGCTACACCTTC.

This clonotype was recorded at least ten times. The chain joins TRBV10-2 to TRBJ2-5, with D hard to call. The CDR3 runs to 14 residues. V was clipped by 0 bases and J by 7 bases, with 12 bases between them. CDR1 and CDR2 from the germline V gene are WSHSY and SAAADI. CDR3 residues: CASSESTRFGTQYF. The CDR3 DNA is TGCGCCAGCAGTGAGTCGACGAGATTCGGGACCCAGTACTTC.

This clonotype was detected only a few times. The J gene is TRBJ2-3, the V gene TRBV5-1; 7 positions match TRBD1. J gave up 2 bases and V 4 bases, and 4 bases lay outside the gene matches. Germline lookup yields CDR1 SGHRS and CDR2 YFSETQ. This CDR3 contains 14 residues. CDR3 coding DNA: TGCGCCAGCAGCCAAGGGGGCCCCACAGATACGCAGTATTTT. Its translation is CASSQGGPTDTQYF.

This clonotype was observed a few times. The missing conserved phenylalanine or tryptophan at the end of this CDR3 makes a read error likely. The DNA is omitted, as the CDR3 cannot be located on it reliably, and the CDR3 follows TCRdb's listing. The chain links TRBV21-1 to TRBJ2-7; TRBD1 reflects the table's D call only, with no check against the DNA. TRBV21-1 corresponds to a pseudogene. Termini included, the CDR3 measures 9 amino acids. The CDR3 here is CASSNSGCA.

This chain links TRBV27 with TRBJ2-6, with 7 bases aligning to TRBD1. V gave up 6 bases and J gave up 2 bases; unmatched junction bases: 10. The CDR3 loop spans 17 amino acids. Germline CDR1 is MNHEY and CDR2 is SMNVEV (reference sequence). The CDR3 nucleotides read TGTGCCAGCAGGACAGGGTCAGGTAACCCTGGGGCCAACGTCCTGACTTTC. This translates into CASRTGSGNPGANVLTF.

This clonotype was counted only a few times. V and J are TRBV18 and TRBJ2-7; D is tentatively TRBD1 or TRBD2 (5 bases each). The CDR3 extends over 15 amino acids. Germline V lookup: CDR1 KGHSH, CDR2 LQKENI. V dropped 3 bases and J dropped 4 bases, with 16 bases sitting between them. The CDR3 is CASSPGAASRYEQYF. The CDR3 DNA sequence: TGTGCCAGCTCACCCGGGGCAGCCAGCCGGTACGAGCAGTACTTC.

This clonotype has ten or more counts. The gene calls are TRBV20-1 and TRBJ1-2, with D possibly being TRBD1 (6 bases). Trimming shortened V by 1 base and J by 4 bases, and 13 bases separated the two germline ends. The CDR3 runs to 14 residues. Per germline, CDR1 DFQATT and CDR2 SNEGSKA (reference sequence). CDR3: CSARVPGASYGYTF. In DNA form, the CDR3 reads TGCAGTGCTAGAGTCCCAGGGGCCTCCTATGGCTACACCTTC.

This clonotype was counted at least ten times. The chain joins TRBV7-9 to TRBJ1-6; D gene uncertain. CDR1 and CDR2 (germline): SEHNR, FQNEAQ (reference sequence). The CDR3 has 14 amino acids. Trimming took off 1 base at V and 4 bases at J, with 5 bases between the two ends. The CDR3 coding sequence is TGTGCCAGCAGCTTAGAACAATATAATTCACCCCTCCACTTT. Protein: CASSLEQYNSPLHF. The full variable domain, completed using reference TRBV7-9 and TRBJ1-6, is DTGVSQNPRHKITKRGQNVTFRCDPISEHNRLYWYRQTLGQGPEFLTYFQNEAQLEKSRLLSDRFSAERPKGSFSTLEIQRTEQGDSAMYLCASSLEQYNSPLHFGNGTRLTVT.

This chain uses TRBV7-9 with TRBJ1-1; D remains ambiguous. Germline V gene lookup returns CDR1 SEHNR and CDR2 FQNEAQ (reference sequence). Between the trimmed V and J ends, which lost 5 bases and 9 bases, there was a span of 13 bases. The CDR3 spans 12 residues. CDR3 in amino acids: CASSLPGSKAFF. Written as DNA, the CDR3 is TGTGCCAGCAGCCTACCCGGGAGCAAAGCTTTCTTT.

This clonotype appeared a few times. The J gene is TRBJ2-7, the V gene TRBV24-1, with unresolved D. CDR1 KGHDR and CDR2 SFDVKD come from the germline V gene. The CDR3 extends over 11 amino acids. V lost 6 bases and J lost 5, with 7 bases in between. The CDR3 loop reads CATSMHDEQYV. CDR3 nucleotide sequence: TGTGCCACCAGTATGCACGACGAGCAGTACGTC.

V is TRBV4-3 and J is TRBJ2-5, with D possibly being TRBD1 (5 bases). The CDR3 has 14 amino acids. Germline CDR1 and CDR2: LGHNA and YSLEER. V gave up 0 bases and J gave up 5 bases, with 10 bases separating them. The CDR3 region is CASSQDRVSETQYF. As DNA, the CDR3 is TGCGCCAGCAGCCAAGACAGGGTCTCCGAGACCCAGTACTTC.

In its sample, this clonotype was seen a few times. This chain joins TRBV24-1 and TRBJ2-5; 11 nucleotides line up with TRBD2. Trimming removed 3 bases from V and 5 bases from J; junction bases left unmatched: 7. The CDR3 has 16 residues. Germline CDR1 KGHDR, CDR2 SFDVKD. CDR3 sequence reads: CATSDTGTSGGETQYF. CDR3 nucleotide sequence: TGTGCCACCAGTGATACTGGGACTAGCGGCGGTGAGACCCAGTACTTC.

This clonotype has only a few counts. This chain links TRBV6-5 with TRBJ2-7, with D perhaps TRBD1 or TRBD2 (5 bases each). CDR3 length: 15 amino acids. Germline V gene data show CDR1 as MNHEY and CDR2 as SVGAGI. Trimming removed 5 bases at V and 2 bases at J, with 16 bases between. The CDR3 here is CASSPTWQGPYEQYF. For the CDR3, the DNA is TGTGCCAGCAGTCCCACCTGGCAGGGACCCTACGAGCAGTACTTC.